This TCR beta chain was sequenced in a study of Ad26.COV2.S vaccination and SARS-CoV-2 variants. Germline loops: CDR1 MNHNS, CDR2 SASEGT. V trimming: 4 bases; J trimming: 4 bases; junction bases outside the gene matches: 9. This CDR3 has 16 residues. Treatment given: around 19 received Ad26.COV2.S at low or high dose, single or two shots; 5 received placebo; per-sample allocation not given. Repertoires come from day 63 after the first vaccine or placebo injection. Repertoires were generated with immunoSEQ multiplex PCR, while TCRdb's copy carries only in-frame clones and drops some. The table shows more than 300,000 clones, with approximately 90% occurring only once.

The rearrangement links TRBV6-1 to TRBJ1-4; 7 positions agree with TRBD1. Sample: peripheral blood, taken in a trial of Ad26.COV2.S vaccine versus placebo. This TCR derives from a person between 18 and 65 years old who received the Ad26.COV2.S COVID-19 vaccine or a placebo. CDR3 in amino acids: CASSGALRGSNEKLFF. CDR3 nucleotide sequence: TGTGCCAGCAGTGGGGCCCTCAGGGGGAGTAATGAAAAACTGTTTTTT.